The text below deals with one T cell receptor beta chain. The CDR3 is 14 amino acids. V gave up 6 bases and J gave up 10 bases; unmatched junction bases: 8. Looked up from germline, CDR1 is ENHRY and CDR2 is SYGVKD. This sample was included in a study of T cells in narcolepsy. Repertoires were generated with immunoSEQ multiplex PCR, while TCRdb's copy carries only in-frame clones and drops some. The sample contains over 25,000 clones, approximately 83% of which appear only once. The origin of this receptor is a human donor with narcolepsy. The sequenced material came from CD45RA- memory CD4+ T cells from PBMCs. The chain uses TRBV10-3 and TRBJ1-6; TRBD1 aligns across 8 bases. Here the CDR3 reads CAIRNGTGQSPLHF. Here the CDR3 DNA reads TGTGCCATCAGAAATGGGACAGGACAGTCACCCCTCCACTTT.